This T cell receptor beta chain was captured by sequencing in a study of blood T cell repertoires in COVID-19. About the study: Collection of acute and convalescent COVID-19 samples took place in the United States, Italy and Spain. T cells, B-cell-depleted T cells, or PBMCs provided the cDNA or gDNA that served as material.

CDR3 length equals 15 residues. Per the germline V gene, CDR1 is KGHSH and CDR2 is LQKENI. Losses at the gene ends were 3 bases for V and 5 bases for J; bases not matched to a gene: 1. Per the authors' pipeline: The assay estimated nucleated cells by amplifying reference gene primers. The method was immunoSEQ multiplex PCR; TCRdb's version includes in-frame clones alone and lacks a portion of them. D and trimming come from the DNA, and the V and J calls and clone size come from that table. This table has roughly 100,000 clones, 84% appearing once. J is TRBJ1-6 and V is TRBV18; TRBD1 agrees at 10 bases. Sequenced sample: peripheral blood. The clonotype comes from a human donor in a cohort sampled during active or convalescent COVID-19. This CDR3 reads CASSPTGGNNSPLHF. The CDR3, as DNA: TGTGCCAGCTCACCGACAGGGGGCAATAATTCACCCCTCCACTTT.